This record looks at one T cell receptor beta chain sequence and its context. Its antigen is unknown. Sequencing was performed with immunoSEQ multiplex PCR; in TCRdb, only in-frame clones are kept and a portion is missing. The sample lists about 52,000 clones; 85% to 95% were seen once. This entry belongs to a study of OX40 agonist ivuxolimab in advanced cancers. Looking at the study overall: There were three patients with partial responses, one having hepatocellular carcinoma and two cutaneous melanoma. Study-level results: Average numbers of expanded clones were greater in CD8+ T cells than in CD4+. Specificity for antigen went undetermined in the expanded peripheral T cells.

The CDR3 totals 18 residues. Germline V lookup: CDR1 SGDLS, CDR2 YYNGEE. V was pared by 4 bases and J by 0 bases, with 13 bases of the junction left unmatched. This receptor was taken from an adult with an advanced solid tumor such as melanoma, head and neck, liver or kidney cancer. The chain links TRBV9 to TRBJ2-1; 7 nucleotides line up with TRBD1. Sequencing used CD4+ or CD8+ T cells sorted from blood, obtained in a trial of the OX40 agonist ivuxolimab. The CDR3: CASSHSRKTGSSYNEQFF. DNA of the CDR3: TGTGCCAGCAGCCATAGCCGGAAGACAGGGAGCTCCTACAATGAGCAGTTCTTC.